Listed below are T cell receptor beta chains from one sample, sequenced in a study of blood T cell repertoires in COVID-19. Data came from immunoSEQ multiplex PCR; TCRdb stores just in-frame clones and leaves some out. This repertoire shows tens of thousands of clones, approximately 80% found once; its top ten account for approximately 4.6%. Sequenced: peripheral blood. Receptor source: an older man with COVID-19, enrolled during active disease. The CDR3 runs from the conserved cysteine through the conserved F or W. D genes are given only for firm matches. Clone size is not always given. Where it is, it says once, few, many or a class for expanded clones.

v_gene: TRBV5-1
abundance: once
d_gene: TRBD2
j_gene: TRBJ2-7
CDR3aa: CASSLGLGAYEQYF
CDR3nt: TGCGCCAGCAGCCTAGGACTAGGAGCCTACGAGCAGTACTTC

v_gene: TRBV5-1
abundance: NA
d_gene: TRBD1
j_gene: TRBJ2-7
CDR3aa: CASSSEGGIYEQYF
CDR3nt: TGCGCCAGCAGTTCGGAAGGGGGCATCTACGAGCAGTACTTC

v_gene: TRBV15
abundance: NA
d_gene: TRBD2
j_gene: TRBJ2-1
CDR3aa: CATSRDKREVGNEQFF
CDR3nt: TGTGCCACCAGCAGAGATAAGCGGGAGGTAGGCAATGAGCAGTTCTTC

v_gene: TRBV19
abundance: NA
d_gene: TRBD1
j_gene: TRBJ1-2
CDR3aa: CASSIRGLGDGYTF
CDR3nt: TGTGCCAGTAGTATAAGGGGGCTCGGAGATGGCTACACCTTC

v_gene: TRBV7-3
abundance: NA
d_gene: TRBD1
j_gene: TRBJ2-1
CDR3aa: CASSFYGTGSYNEQFF
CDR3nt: TGTGCCAGCAGCTTCTACGGGACAGGGTCCTACAATGAGCAGTTCTTC

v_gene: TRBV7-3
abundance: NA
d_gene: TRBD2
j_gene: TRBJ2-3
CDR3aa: CASSPRTSGRTDTQYF
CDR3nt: TGTGCCAGCAGCCCCCGGACTAGCGGGAGAACAGATACGCAGTATTTT

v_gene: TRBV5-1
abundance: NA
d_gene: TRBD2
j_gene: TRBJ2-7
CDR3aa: CASSLMTSGYYEQYF
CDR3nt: TGCGCCAGCAGCTTGATGACTAGCGGGTACTACGAGCAGTACTTC

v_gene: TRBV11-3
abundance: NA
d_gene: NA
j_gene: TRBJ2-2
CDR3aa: CASSLRRGAGELFF
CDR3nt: TGTGCCAGCAGCCTCCGTAGGGGCGCCGGGGAGCTGTTTTTT

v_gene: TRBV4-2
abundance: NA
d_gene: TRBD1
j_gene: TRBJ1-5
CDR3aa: CASSQETGHGQPQHF
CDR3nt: TGTGCCAGCAGCCAGGAGACAGGGCATGGCCAGCCCCAGCATTTT

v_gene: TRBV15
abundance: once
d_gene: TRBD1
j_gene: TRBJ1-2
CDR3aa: CATSRDHGTGVTF
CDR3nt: TGTGCCACCAGCAGAGATCACGGGACAGGGGTCACCTTC

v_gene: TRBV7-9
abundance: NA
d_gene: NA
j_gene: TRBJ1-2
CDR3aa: CASSLGAGTNYGYTF
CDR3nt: TGTGCCAGCAGCTTAGGGGCAGGGACTAACTATGGCTACACCTTC

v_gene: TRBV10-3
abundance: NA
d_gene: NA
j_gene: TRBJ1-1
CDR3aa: CAITGGLYTEAFF
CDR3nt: TGTGCCATCACCGGTGGGCTGTACACTGAAGCTTTCTTT

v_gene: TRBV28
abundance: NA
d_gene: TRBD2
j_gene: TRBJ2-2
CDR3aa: CASSPPRGGSNTGELFF
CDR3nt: TGTGCCAGCAGCCCCCCAAGGGGAGGGTCGAACACCGGGGAGCTGTTTTTT

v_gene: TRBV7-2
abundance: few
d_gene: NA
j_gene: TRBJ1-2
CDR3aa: CASSRGGGYGYTF
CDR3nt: TGTGCCAGCAGCCGGGGTGGCGGGTATGGCTACACCTTC

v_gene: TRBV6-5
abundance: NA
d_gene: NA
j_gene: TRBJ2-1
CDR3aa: CASSYREYNEQFF
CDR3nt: TGTGCCAGCAGTTACAGAGAATACAATGAGCAGTTCTTC

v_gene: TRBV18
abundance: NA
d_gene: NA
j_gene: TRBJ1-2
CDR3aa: CASSRGQSTNYGYTF
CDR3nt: TGTGCCAGCTCACGAGGACAGAGTACTAACTATGGCTACACCTTC

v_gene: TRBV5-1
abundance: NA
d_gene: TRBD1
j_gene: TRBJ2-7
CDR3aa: CASSPGTGSYEQYF
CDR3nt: TGCGCCAGCAGCCCCGGGACAGGCTCCTACGAGCAGTACTTC

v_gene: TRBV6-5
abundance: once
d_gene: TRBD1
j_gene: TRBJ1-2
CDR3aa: CATLVSDRVGGYTF
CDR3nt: TGTGCCACCTTAGTTTCGGACAGGGTGGGTGGCTACACCTTC

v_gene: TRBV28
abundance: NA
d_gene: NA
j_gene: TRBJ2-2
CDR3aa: CASRPTRGRGYTGELFF
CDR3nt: TGTGCCAGCAGACCAACCCGGGGCAGGGGATACACCGGGGAGCTGTTTTTT

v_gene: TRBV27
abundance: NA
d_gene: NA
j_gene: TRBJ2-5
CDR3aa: CASSSYRVEETQYF
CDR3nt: TGTGCCAGCAGTTCCTACAGGGTGGAGGAGACCCAGTACTTC

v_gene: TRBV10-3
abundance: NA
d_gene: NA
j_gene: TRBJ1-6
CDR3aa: CAISESGGRNSPLHF
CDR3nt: TGTGCCATCAGTGAGTCGGGGGGACGTAATTCACCCCTCCACTTT

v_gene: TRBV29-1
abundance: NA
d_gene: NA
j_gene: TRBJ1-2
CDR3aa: CSVEVEAGYTF
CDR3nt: TGCAGCGTTGAGGTGGAAGCGGGCTACACCTTC

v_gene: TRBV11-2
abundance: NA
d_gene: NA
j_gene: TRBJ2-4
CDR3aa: CASSTTQGTQNIQYF
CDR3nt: TGTGCCAGCAGCACGACACAGGGAACCCAAAACATTCAGTACTTC